This T cell receptor (beta chain) originates from a study of identical twins. The CDR3 runs to 13 residues. In germline, CDR1 is DFQATT, CDR2 SNEGSKA (reference sequence). Trimming took 4 bases from V and 0 from J, leaving 6 bases between them. Concerning this clonotype itself: Its specificity is not known.

General study results and limits: Carriage of fewer insertions was seen in abundant cord blood beta clonotypes, whereas memory repertoires showed none.

TCRdb passed the 5' RACE reads through MiXCR, listing each CDR3 protein once. Of over 200,000 distinct CDR3 sequences in the sample, around a tenth were seen once. Sequencing was carried out using memory (CD45RO+) T cells sorted from blood. V usage is TRBV20-1 and J usage is TRBJ2-2, with no clear D. The source of this sequence is a woman aged 18 to 35 in good health. CDR3 DNA sequence: TGCAGTGCTATGACAACGAACACCGGGGAGCTGTTTTTT. Translated: CSAMTTNTGELFF.